The 30 T cell receptor beta chains in this list originate from one sample, sequenced in a study of T cells in Graves' hyperthyroidism and ophthalmopathy. TCR beta CDR3 regions were amplified from RNA transcripts. First-round RT-PCR of the TCR CDR3 relied on the HTBI primer set. Via MiXCR, TCRdb re-called the multiplex PCR reads, giving one row per CDR3 protein. The sample lists 550,000 to 850,000 distinct CDR3 sequences; around 20% were seen once. Specimen: blood. The receptors were sampled from a woman between 50 and 59 years old with Graves' hyperthyroidism that later progressed to Graves' ophthalmopathy.

This clonotype was seen more than once but under ten times. The rearrangement uses TRBV11-1 and TRBJ1-3; no reliable D call. Trimming removed 5 bases from V and 0 bases from J, with 11 bases in between. Per germline, CDR1 SGHAT and CDR2 FQDESV (reference sequence). The CDR3 spans 15 residues. Here the CDR3 DNA reads TGTGCCAGCAGCACAGACGCTTACTCTGGAAACACCATATATTTT. As protein: CASSTDAYSGNTIYF.

This clonotype was seen only a few times. A much larger clone differs by one base, so this may be a read error. The chain recombines TRBV3-1 with TRBJ2-3; no firm D call. The CDR3 has 14 amino acids. CDR1 and CDR2 (germline): LGHDT, YNNKEL (reference sequence). CDR3 sequence (DNA): TGTGCCCGCAGCCAAGGCCGGTCCACAGATACGCAGTATTTT. This sequence encodes CARSQGRSTDTQYF.

As regards this clonotype: A much bigger clone sits one base away, suggesting this may be a read error. The chain has TRBV6-5 and TRBJ2-7; D gene uncertain. V was trimmed by 0 bases and J by 6 bases, leaving 18 bases between them. The CDR3 has 16 residues. Germline assignment: CDR1 MNHEY and CDR2 SVGAGI. For the CDR3, the DNA is TGTGCCAGCAGTTACTCTGCCGAAGCAGTATCTCGCGAGCAGTACTTC. It codes for CASSYSAEAVSREQYF.

This clonotype came up a few times. The rearrangement joins TRBV12-3 or TRBV12-4 to TRBJ1-2; TRBD1 aligns across 7 bases. The trim removed 5 bases at V and 4 bases at J, leaving 4 bases unmatched. The CDR3 is 13 amino acids. CDR3 protein: CASSNRGGYGYTF. The DNA of the CDR3 is TGTGCCAGCAGTAACAGGGGCGGCTATGGCTACACCTTC.

This rearrangement joins TRBV4-1 to TRBJ1-2; weak D call: TRBD1 (5 bases). The CDR3 totals 15 residues. V was cut by 0 bases and J by 0 bases, with 8 bases left in between. Germline loops: CDR1 MGHRA, CDR2 YSYEKL. The CDR3 reads CASSQDRGTNYGYTF. CDR3 nucleotides: TGCGCCAGCAGCCAAGATCGGGGGACTAACTATGGCTACACCTTC.

V gene TRBV20-1 combines with J gene TRBJ1-3; 7 bases map to TRBD1. Germline V gene sequence: CDR1 DFQATT, CDR2 SNEGSKA (reference sequence). J lost 1 base, V lost 3 bases, and 6 bases had no gene match. The CDR3 runs to 15 residues. This CDR3 reads CSARGAGGSGNTIYF. The CDR3 region has the DNA TGCAGTGCTAGGGGCGCAGGGGGGTCTGGAAACACCATATATTTT.

The sample holds a few counts of this clonotype. The chain links TRBV3-1 to TRBJ1-6; D may be TRBD1 (5 bases). CDR3 length equals 15 residues. The germline CDR1 and CDR2 sequences are LGHDT and YNNKEL (reference sequence). The V end lost 4 bases, the J end lost 9 bases, and 16 bases lay between the germline ends. The CDR3: CASSRDSRRTSPLHF. The DNA of the CDR3 is TGTGCCAGCAGCCGAGACAGCAGAAGGACTTCACCCCTCCACTTT.

This clonotype has more than one count but fewer than ten. V is TRBV3-1 and J is TRBJ1-2, with D perhaps matching TRBD1 (6 bases). V was pared by 0 bases and J by 7 bases, with 15 bases between. CDR1 is LGHDT and CDR2 is YNNKEL in the germline V gene (reference sequence). The CDR3 has 15 amino acids. The CDR3: CASSQDGGARVGYTF. The CDR3 DNA is TGTGCCAGCAGCCAAGATGGGGGGGCTCGGGTTGGCTACACCTTC. The full variable domain, with the rest looked up from reference TRBV3-1 and TRBJ1-2, is DTAVSQTPKYLVTQMGNDKSIKCEQNLGHDTMYWYKQDSKKFLKIMFSYNNKELIINETVPNRFSPKSPDKAHLNLHINSLELGDSAVYFCASSQDGGARVGYTFGSGTRLTVV.

This clonotype was observed a handful of times. V is TRBV4-1 and J is TRBJ2-7; the D gene is possibly TRBD1 (6 bases). V was pared by 2 bases and J by 4 bases, with 15 bases between. The CDR3 is made up of 15 amino acids. From germline, CDR1 is MGHRA and CDR2 YSYEKL. The CDR3 DNA reads TGCGCCAGCAGCCAAATACCTGGACAGATTTACGAGCAGTACTTC. Amino acids: CASSQIPGQIYEQYF.

The chain uses TRBV6-1 and TRBJ2-4, with unresolved D. Looked up from germline, CDR1 is MNHNS and CDR2 is SASEGT. The CDR3 spans 14 residues. Trimming cost V 6 bases and J 2 bases, with 11 bases left between them. The CDR3 reads CASRPGLSKNIQYF. The CDR3 nucleotides read TGTGCCAGCAGACCTGGATTGTCCAAAAACATTCAGTACTTC.

This clonotype appeared many times. This chain joins TRBV2 and TRBJ1-4; 8 positions agree with TRBD1. V trimming: 7 bases; J trimming: 1 base; junction bases outside the gene matches: 5. CDR1 is SNHLY and CDR2 is FYNNEI in the germline V gene. The CDR3 extends over 15 amino acids. As DNA, the CDR3 is TGTGCCAGCACCCGGGACAGGAGAACTAATGAAAAACTGTTTTTT. This encodes CASTRDRRTNEKLFF.

This clonotype was seen a single time. The chain is built from TRBV10-3 and TRBJ2-3, with TRBD1 identical over 7 bases. Per germline, CDR1 ENHRY and CDR2 SYGVKD. This CDR3 has 14 residues. With 6 bases clipped from V and 2 bases from J, the junction kept 5 bases outside the gene matches. The CDR3 DNA is TGTGCCATCAGGGGCGGACAGGACACAGATACGCAGTATTTT. As protein: CAIRGGQDTDTQYF.

At least ten counts were recorded for this clonotype. The rearrangement joins TRBV20-1 to TRBJ1-1; 7 bases are a match to TRBD1. From germline, CDR1 is DFQATT and CDR2 SNEGSKA (reference sequence). V lost 4 bases and J lost 0; bases outside the gene matches: 5. This CDR3 is 14 amino acids long. The DNA of the CDR3 is TGCAGTGCTACATCAGACAGGGTGAACACTGAAGCTTTCTTT. As protein: CSATSDRVNTEAFF.

In regard to this clonotype: This may arise from a read error, as a much more abundant clone is one base away. This chain connects TRBV27 to TRBJ1-1; no reliable D call. The CDR3 spans 15 residues. V was shortened by 8 bases and J by 0 bases, with 16 bases between the two germline ends. CDR1 MNHEY and CDR2 SMNVEV come from the germline V gene (reference sequence). The CDR3 protein is CASGSSYILNTEAFF. DNA of the CDR3: TGTGCCAGCGGTTCCTCCTATATACTGAACACTGAAGCTTTCTTT.

The sample holds a few counts of this clonotype. The CDR3 nucleotides read TGTGCCAGCAGTGATTGGACAGTATCTTCACCCCTCCACTTT. It specifies CASSDWTVSSPLHF. V usage is TRBV2 and J usage is TRBJ1-6; D perhaps matches TRBD1 (6 bases). Per germline, CDR1 SNHLY and CDR2 FYNNEI. The V and J ends lost 3 bases and 9 bases respectively, with 12 bases between them. This CDR3 is built from 14 residues.

This clonotype was detected many times. The chain combines TRBV20-1 with TRBJ2-1; 7 bases align to TRBD2. This CDR3 has 13 residues. Germline lookup yields CDR1 DFQATT and CDR2 SNEGSKA (reference sequence). Unmatched junction bases numbered 9, after V lost 5 bases and J lost 8 bases. CDR3 sequence reads: CSALLTSVHEQFF. The CDR3 DNA reads TGCAGTGCTCTACTCACTAGCGTCCATGAGCAGTTCTTC.

The gene calls are TRBV27 and TRBJ1-4, with TRBD1 matching 7 bases. CDR1 and CDR2 from the germline V gene are MNHEY and SMNVEV (reference sequence). The CDR3 has 15 amino acids. With V trimmed by 5 bases and J by 7 bases, 10 bases remained unmatched. As DNA, the CDR3 is TGTGCCAGCAGTGATCTGGGACAGAGTAGTGAAAAACTGTTTTTT. It is translated as CASSDLGQSSEKLFF.

This clonotype occurred many times. The gene calls are TRBV3-1 and TRBJ2-7, with D maybe TRBD2 (6 bases). V lost 1 base to trimming and J lost 6 bases, with 16 bases between them. The CDR3 runs 15 residues. The germline V gene encodes CDR1 LGHDT and CDR2 YNNKEL (reference sequence). This CDR3 reads CASSQGGPWRGEQYF. CDR3 nucleotides: TGTGCCAGCAGCCAAGGAGGGCCTTGGCGGGGCGAGCAGTACTTC.

The chain carries TRBV12-3 or TRBV12-4 and TRBJ2-2, with TRBD1 matching 7 bases. The V and J ends lost 11 bases and 3 bases, in that order; junction bases with no gene match: 9. The CDR3 spans 14 residues. In DNA, the CDR3 is TGTGCCGGACAACAGGGGTCTTACACCGGGGAGCTGTTTTTT. This encodes CAGQQGSYTGELFF.

This clonotype has a single count. The chain recombines TRBV7-8 with TRBJ1-5; D is ambiguous. Trimming removed 1 base from V and 2 bases from J, with 12 bases in between. The CDR3 is made up of 16 amino acids. Germline V gene sequence: CDR1 SGHVS, CDR2 FQNEAQ. CDR3 in amino acids: CASSLVARDGNQPQHF. The CDR3 DNA reads as TGTGCCAGCAGCTTAGTAGCCCGGGATGGCAATCAGCCCCAGCATTTT.

This clonotype has just a few counts. This chain links TRBV6-1 with TRBJ1-2; D remains ambiguous. Between the trimmed V and J ends, which lost 0 bases and 4 bases, there was a span of 9 bases. CDR1 and CDR2 (germline): MNHNS, SASEGT. CDR3 size: 14 residues. Here the CDR3 reads CASSEARDIYGYTF. The CDR3 DNA is TGTGCCAGCAGTGAAGCGCGAGACATCTATGGCTACACCTTC.

This clonotype was seen at least ten times. The V and J genes are TRBV30 and TRBJ1-2; the D is unclear. Trimming cost V 2 bases and J 0 bases, with 10 bases left between them. The CDR3 sequence is 14 residues long. Germline V gene sequence: CDR1 GTSNPN, CDR2 SVGIG (reference sequence). The CDR3 reads CAWSIGGANYGYTF. As DNA, the CDR3 is TGTGCCTGGAGTATAGGCGGGGCTAACTATGGCTACACCTTC.

This clonotype occurred a few times. The chain couples TRBV12-3 or TRBV12-4 to TRBJ2-5, with D perhaps TRBD2 (5 bases). The CDR3 loop spans 13 amino acids. Trimming pared 7 bases from V and 7 bases from J, leaving 16 bases between. CDR3 sequence reads: CASTEGLSGTQYF. The CDR3 DNA reads as TGTGCCAGCACCGAAGGACTCTCGGGGACCCAGTACTTC.

J is TRBJ1-2 and V is TRBV5-1, with 7 bases identical to TRBD1. The CDR3 loop spans 15 amino acids. Germline-derived CDR1 and CDR2 are SGHRS and YFSETQ. The ends lost 4 bases at V and 2 bases at J; junction bases unmatched: 8. CDR3 bases: TGCGCCAGCAGCCCAGGGGGAATTGGGAACTATGGCTACACCTTC. Residues: CASSPGGIGNYGYTF.

This clonotype was observed at least ten times. This chain uses TRBV4-2 with TRBJ1-5; D call uncertain. Between the trimmed V and J ends, which lost 0 bases and 7 bases, there was a span of 10 bases. The CDR3 runs 14 residues. CDR1 and CDR2 from the germline V gene are LGHNA and YNFKEQ. CDR3 nucleotides: TGTGCCAGCAGCCAAGAGGAGGCTTCGCAGCCCCAGCATTTT. Translated: CASSQEEASQPQHF.

V is TRBV6-1 and J is TRBJ1-4; D is ambiguous. Germline CDR1 reads MNHNS; CDR2 reads SASEGT. The CDR3 is made up of 13 amino acids. Between the trimmed V and J ends, which lost 6 bases and 6 bases, there was a span of 11 bases. The CDR3 DNA reads TGTGCCAGCAGGGTTGAACGTTATGAAAAACTGTTTTTT. It yields the protein CASRVERYEKLFF.

V gene TRBV5-1 combines with J gene TRBJ1-2, with D possibly being TRBD1 (5 bases). The CDR3 extends over 15 amino acids. The V gene lost 4 bases and the J gene lost 4 bases, with 17 bases spanning the gap. CDR1 SGHRS and CDR2 YFSETQ come from the germline V gene. The CDR3 is CASSKRTGEGYGYTF. For the CDR3, the DNA is TGCGCCAGCAGCAAGAGGACGGGGGAGGGCTATGGCTACACCTTC.

As concerns this clonotype: Given a much more abundant clone one base away, this may be a read error. V and J are TRBV20-1 and TRBJ1-2, with D tentatively TRBD1 (6 bases). From germline, CDR1 is DFQATT and CDR2 SNEGSKA (reference sequence). This CDR3 contains 13 residues. CDR3 residues: CGAPTGTNYGYTF. The DNA for the CDR3 is TGCGGTGCTCCAACAGGGACTAACTATGGCTACACCTTC.

This clonotype was picked up a small number of times. The genes are TRBV6-1 and TRBJ2-7; D ambiguous. V was pared by 1 base and J by 2 bases, with 6 bases between. From germline, CDR1 is MNHNS and CDR2 SASEGT. The CDR3 is 13 residues long. CDR3 sequence: CASSEVITYEQYF. The DNA of the CDR3 is TGTGCCAGCAGTGAAGTCATCACCTACGAGCAGTACTTC.

The chain carries TRBV6-1 and TRBJ1-2; possibly TRBD1 for D (6 bases). In germline, CDR1 is MNHNS, CDR2 SASEGT. The CDR3 length is 15 residues. The V gene lost 5 bases and the J gene lost 7 bases, with 20 bases spanning the gap. In DNA, the CDR3 is TGTGCCAGCAGTTATGCAGGGGCGGAAAGGGTTGGCTACACCTTC. This sequence encodes CASSYAGAERVGYTF.